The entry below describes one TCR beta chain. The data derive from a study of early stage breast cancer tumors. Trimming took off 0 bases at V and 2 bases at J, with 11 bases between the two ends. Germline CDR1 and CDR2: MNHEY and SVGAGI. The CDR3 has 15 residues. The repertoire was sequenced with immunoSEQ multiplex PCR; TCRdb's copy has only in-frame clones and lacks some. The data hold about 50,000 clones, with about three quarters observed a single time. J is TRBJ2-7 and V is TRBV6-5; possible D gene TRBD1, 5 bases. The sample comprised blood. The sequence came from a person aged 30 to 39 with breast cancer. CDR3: CASSYSQGGTYEQYF. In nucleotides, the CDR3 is TGTGCCAGCAGTTACTCTCAGGGCGGAACCTACGAGCAGTACTTC.